A selection of T cell receptor beta chains follows, all from one sample in a study of healthy donors' naive CD4 and CD8 T cells. TCRdb re-analysed the reads in MiXCR, keeping a single row per CDR3 protein. There are about 180,000 distinct CDR3 sequences in the sample; about 70% occur only once, and roughly 2.3% lies in the top ten. Sequenced material: naive CD4+ and CD8+ T cells sorted from blood, pooled from several donors. These receptors were collected from a pool of human donors in good health; the sample pools cells from several healthy donors. Each CDR3 is given without its conserved first and last residue.

CDR3,V,length
ASRASGGNTDTQY,TRBV2,13
ASSQDPNEQF,TRBV4-2,10
ASSLSGLGGPGETQY,TRBV27,15
ASSRDRSSYNEQF,TRBV6-5,13
ASKPDGVPGGYT,TRBV27,12
ASSLLSSLSSGANVLT,TRBV7-8,16
ASSQGRLYSYEQY,TRBV14,13
ASSQESGRGETQY,TRBV4-3,13
SVEDRAAKNIQY,TRBV29-1,12
ASSERERSYNEQF,TRBV2,13